This T cell receptor beta chain stems from a study of blood T cell repertoires in COVID-19. Study context: Samples representing acute and convalescent COVID-19 were sourced from the United States, Italy and Spain. Sample material is recorded as cDNA or gDNA derived from T cells, B-cell-depleted T cells, or PBMCs.

TCRdb's table, derived via immunoSEQ multiplex PCR, lists solely in-frame clones and lacks some. The sample records 89,000 or so clones, about 83% being singletons. This clone was counted between two and nine times. The CDR3 has 15 amino acids. V shed 7 bases, J shed 7 bases, and the junction held 9 bases outside the gene matches. Germline-derived CDR1 and CDR2 are MNHEY and SMNVEV (reference sequence). This clonotype was obtained from a man aged 50 or older with active COVID-19. This chain uses TRBV27 with TRBJ1-6; 8 bases fit TRBD1. Sequencing used peripheral blood. CDR3 in DNA: TGTGCCAGCACCTTAGGGCACAGGGGGAATTCACCCCTCCACTTT. This gives the protein CASTLGHRGNSPLHF.